The 10 T cell receptor beta chains reported below all come from one sample, sequenced in a study of molecular identifiers for immune sequencing clone quantification. Each CDR3 protein is one row after TCRdb ran MiXCR on the PCR reads. The data show just under 65,000 distinct CDR3 sequences, with less than 20% seen just once and 1.3% to 1.5% held by the top ten. The specimen sequenced was naive CD8+ T cells from blood, with Jurkat cell RNA spiked in. The subset is: FACS-sorted CD8+CD4-CCR7+CD45RA+ naive T cells. These receptor sequences come from a human donor in good health. Some libraries in this study had Jurkat cell RNA spiked in.

This clonotype was recorded at least ten times. The chain joins TRBV25-1 to TRBJ2-3; the D gene is possibly TRBD2 (5 bases). The CDR3 is made up of 15 amino acids. Germline V gene lookup returns CDR1 MGHDK and CDR2 SYGVNS. The germline V and J ends were trimmed by 1 base and 0 bases, with 8 bases remaining between them. The CDR3: CASSEWGVSTDTQYF. CDR3 bases: TGTGCCAGCAGTGAATGGGGAGTGAGCACAGATACGCAGTATTTT.

This clonotype showed up many times. The V gene is TRBV11-2, the J gene TRBJ2-1; a weak D match, TRBD2 (6 bases). Trimming removed 4 bases at V and 10 bases at J, with 8 bases between. Germline V gene sequence: CDR1 SGHAT, CDR2 FQNNGV. The CDR3 runs to 11 residues. The CDR3 nucleotides read TGTGCCAGCAGCTCAAGCGGGGAGCAGTTCTTC. This gives the protein CASSSSGEQFF.

This clonotype occurred many times. This chain joins TRBV13 and TRBJ2-7; D is possibly TRBD2 (5 bases). Deletions cut 0 bases from V and 6 bases from J, with 6 bases between. Germline CDR1 PRHDT, CDR2 FYEKMQ (reference sequence). CDR3 length: 12 residues. The CDR3 nucleotides are TGTGCCAGCAGCTTAGGCGGAGGCGAGCAGTACTTC. Its translation: CASSLGGGEQYF.

This clonotype was seen a handful of times. This sequence joins TRBV7-2 and TRBJ2-7; a weak D match, TRBD2 (6 bases). This CDR3 is 18 amino acids long. The V end was cut by 2 bases, the J end by 6 bases, with 26 bases between. Germline V gene sequence: CDR1 SGHTA, CDR2 FQGNSA. Written as DNA, the CDR3 is TGTGCCAGCAGCTTAAGCTCTCGTGGGTGGGGGGAGACGGGCGAGCAGTACTTC. This sequence encodes CASSLSSRGWGETGEQYF.

This clonotype was counted at least ten times. J is TRBJ2-3 and V is TRBV6-5, with no clear D. This CDR3 is 16 amino acids long. Per the germline V gene, CDR1 is MNHEY and CDR2 is SVGAGI. V lost 3 bases and J lost 1, with 14 bases in between. CDR3 bases: TGTGCCAGCAGTTATGTACTTAGGTCGGGCACAGATACGCAGTATTTT. Protein sequence: CASSYVLRSGTDTQYF.

This clonotype was found many times. Its ends do not fully match the called genes, so a read error is possible. The J gene is TRBJ2-3, the V gene TRBV5-6, with D hard to call. The CDR3 length is 14 residues. Germline assignment: CDR1 SGHDT and CDR2 YYEEEE. The CDR3 sequence is CASSLGVSRDTQYF. CDR3 coding DNA: TGTGCCAGCAGCTTGGGTGTTAGCAGAGATACGCAGTATTTT.

Regarding this clonotype: This may be a read error: a much more frequent sequence differs by one nucleotide. The CDR3: CASSAVGAIEQFF. CDR3 coding DNA: TGTGCCAGTAGTGCCGTCGGGGCCATTGAGCAGTTCTTC. The chain combines TRBV19 with TRBJ2-1; D may be TRBD1 or TRBD2 (5 bases each). The CDR3 is 13 residues long. In germline, CDR1 is LNHDA, CDR2 SQIVND (reference sequence). V lost 5 bases and J lost 9, with 14 bases in between.

This clonotype occurred many times. The chain links TRBV11-2 to TRBJ2-1, with a tentative D call TRBD2 (5 bases). The CDR3 loop spans 14 amino acids. The V gene lost 0 bases and the J gene lost 7 bases, with 10 bases spanning the gap. Per germline, CDR1 SGHAT and CDR2 FQNNGV. CDR3 residues: CASSLDRLANEQFF. The CDR3 DNA reads TGTGCCAGCAGCTTAGATCGGCTAGCTAATGAGCAGTTCTTC.

This clonotype appeared once. A junction end diverges from the germline sequence, so it may reflect a read error. CDR3 sequence: CASGQTSGTSYEQYF. For the CDR3, the DNA is TGTGCCAGCGGCCAGACTAGCGGCACATCCTACGAGCAGTACTTC. The rearrangement joins TRBV4-2 to TRBJ2-7, with 9 bases identical to TRBD2. The CDR3 runs 15 residues. The germline CDR1 and CDR2 sequences are LGHNA and YNFKEQ.

This clonotype has ten or more counts. V gene TRBV7-9 combines with J gene TRBJ1-2, with D unclear. V lost 1 base to trimming and J lost 2 bases, with 5 bases between them. Germline CDR1 reads SEHNR; CDR2 reads FQNEAQ (reference sequence). The CDR3 runs to 13 residues. CDR3 nucleotide sequence: TGTGCCAGCAGCTTAGGGCTGAACTATGGCTACACCTTC. Translated: CASSLGLNYGYTF.